A selection of T cell receptor beta chains follows, all from one sample in a study of blood T cell repertoires in COVID-19. The assay was immunoSEQ multiplex PCR, and TCRdb's table has in-frame clones only and misses some. The table shows 200,000 to 250,000 clones, with 84% occurring only once. The sample consisted of peripheral blood. These receptors were collected from a woman aged 50 to 60 with active or convalescent COVID-19. CDR3s include the opening cysteine and the closing phenylalanine or tryptophan. The D gene is left open where the match is weak. Clone size is stated in some rows and not others, as once, few, many or a class when expanded.

>TRBJ2-2|.|TRBD1|TRBV15
CATSRVPGGTGELFF
TGTGCCACCAGCAGAGTGCCAGGGGGCACCGGGGAGCTGTTTTTT
>TRBJ2-5|.|.|TRBV12-5
CASGAGLQETQYF
TGTGCTAGTGGTGCAGGACTGCAAGAGACCCAGTACTTC
>TRBJ2-2|.|.|TRBV11-2
CASSLGRSGPGELFF
TGTGCCAGCAGCTTAGGGAGAAGCGGCCCCGGGGAGCTGTTTTTT
>TRBJ1-5|.|.|TRBV5-1
CASSSGGNQPQHF
TGCGCCAGCAGCTCGGGGGGCAATCAGCCCCAGCATTTT
>TRBJ1-5|.|TRBD1|TRBV5-6
CASSLQQGSHQPQHF
TGTGCCAGCAGCTTGCAACAGGGGAGTCATCAGCCCCAGCATTTT
>TRBJ1-5|.|.|TRBV2
CASSVQAEQPQHF
TGTGCCAGCAGTGTCCAGGCCGAACAGCCCCAGCATTTT
>TRBJ2-7|.|TRBD2|TRBV9
CASSGAPGLAGDEQYF
TGTGCCAGCAGCGGGGCGCCGGGACTAGCGGGAGACGAGCAGTACTTC
>TRBJ1-1|.|.|TRBV18
CASSSKEDTEAFF
TGTGCCAGCTCGTCGAAGGAGGACACTGAAGCTTTCTTT
>TRBJ1-4|.|TRBD1|TRBV5-1
CASSLKGAFDEKLFF
TGCGCCAGCAGCTTAAAGGGGGCTTTTGATGAAAAACTGTTTTTT
>TRBJ2-5|.|TRBD1|TRBV2
CASSRQGQETQYF
TGTGCCAGCAGTAGACAGGGCCAGGAGACCCAGTACTTC
>TRBJ1-1|.|TRBD1|TRBV5-1
CASRQLGTGNTEAFF
TGCGCCAGCAGACAACTAGGGACAGGGAACACTGAAGCTTTCTTT
>TRBJ2-5|.|TRBD2|TRBV4-2
CASSQDLAGGQETQYF
TGTGCCAGCAGCCAAGACTTGGCGGGGGGCCAAGAGACCCAGTACTTC
>TRBJ2-7|.|.|TRBV7-9
CASSSQGRLDEQYF
TGTGCCAGCAGCTCTCAGGGCAGGCTTGACGAGCAGTACTTC
>TRBJ2-7|.|TRBD2|TRBV7-2
CASSLGLAGGREQYF
TGTGCCAGCAGCTTAGGACTAGCGGGAGGGCGGGAGCAGTACTTC
>TRBJ1-1|.|.|TRBV18
CASSPLRDTEAFF
TGTGCCAGCTCACCACTCAGGGATACTGAAGCTTTCTTT
>TRBJ1-1|.|.|TRBV5-1
CASSSGHTGGTEAFF
TGCGCCAGCAGCTCCGGACACACGGGGGGCACTGAAGCTTTCTTT
>TRBJ1-4|.|TRBD1|TRBV28
CASSWDSLQGDGKLFF
TGTGCCAGCAGCTGGGACAGCTTGCAAGGGGACGGAAAACTGTTTTTT
>TRBJ1-1|.|.|TRBV18
CASSPYLQGMDTEAFF
TGTGCCAGCTCACCTTACTTACAGGGCATGGACACTGAAGCTTTCTTT
>TRBJ1-5|.|.|TRBV28
CASSLITGNQPQHF
TGTGCCAGCAGTTTAATCACAGGCAATCAGCCCCAGCATTTT
>TRBJ2-7|once|.|TRBV6-5
CASRRLRTGDSEQYF
TGTGCCAGCAGACGGCTGAGGACGGGAGACTCCGAGCAGTACTTC
>TRBJ1-1|few|.|TRBV5-1
CASSLVAGEYTEAFF
TGCGCCAGCAGCTTGGTGGCCGGAGAGTACACTGAAGCTTTCTTT
>TRBJ2-3|once|.|TRBV20-1
CSASPLADPTDTQYF
TGCAGTGCTAGTCCCTTAGCGGACCCCACAGATACGCAGTATTTT
>TRBJ2-1|.|.|TRBV7-9
CASSLAGTNNEQFF
TGTGCCAGCAGCTTAGCGGGCACAAACAATGAGCAGTTCTTC
>TRBJ2-7|.|.|TRBV5-1
CASRLTPGTNSYEQYF
TGCGCCAGCAGGCTCACACCCGGGACAAACTCCTACGAGCAGTACTTC
>TRBJ1-5|.|.|TRBV2
CASSESTNYSNQPQHF
TGTGCCAGCAGTGAGTCCACGAACTATAGCAATCAGCCCCAGCATTTT
>TRBJ1-2|once|.|TRBV12-3/TRBV12-4
CASSYQNYGYTF
TGTGCCAGCAGTTACCAGAACTATGGCTACACCTTC
>TRBJ1-6|.|.|TRBV5-6
CASFPRRRSYNSPLHF
TGTGCCAGCTTTCCCCGAAGGAGATCCTATAATTCACCCCTCCACTTT
>TRBJ1-1|.|.|TRBV6-1
CASSEAAVWAEAFF
TGTGCCAGCAGTGAAGCGGCGGTTTGGGCTGAAGCTTTCTTT
>TRBJ2-7|.|TRBD2|TRBV5-6
CASSLSGTFYEQYF
TGTGCCAGCAGCCTCAGCGGGACCTTCTACGAGCAGTACTTC
>TRBJ2-5|.|.|TRBV2
CATRGTAGQETQYF
TGTGCCACCAGAGGTACGGCGGGCCAAGAGACCCAGTACTTC
>TRBJ1-3|.|TRBD1|TRBV28
CASSSPGRGGNTIYF
TGTGCCAGCAGTTCCCCCGGCAGGGGGGGAAACACCATATATTTT
>TRBJ2-1|.|TRBD2|TRBV3-1/TRBV3-2
CASSSGTSAHRQFF
TGTGCCAGCAGCTCCGGGACTAGCGCGCACCGGCAGTTCTTC
>TRBJ1-5|.|TRBD1|TRBV28
CASSFRDRGNQPQHF
TGTGCCAGCAGCTTTCGGGACAGGGGCAATCAGCCCCAGCATTTT
>TRBJ1-2|.|.|TRBV2
CASSPDSYGYTF
TGTGCCAGCAGTCCCGACAGCTATGGCTACACCTTC
>TRBJ1-1|.|.|TRBV28
CASSLELVTTEAFF
TGTGCCAGCAGTTTAGAGCTGGTCACCACTGAAGCTTTCTTT
>TRBJ2-5|.|TRBD2|TRBV30
CAWRLAGGETQYF
TGTGCCTGGAGGCTAGCGGGAGGCGAGACCCAGTACTTC
>TRBJ1-3|.|.|TRBV10-3
CAISDSPSGNTIYF
TGTGCCATCAGTGATAGTCCCTCTGGAAACACCATATATTTT